This TCR beta chain was captured by sequencing in a study of T cell responses to AZD1222 COVID-19 vaccine. Overall study context: Doses given second, at about 4 or about 12 weeks, were pooled.

For this clone: Its antigen is currently unknown.

Libraries were prepared by immunoSEQ multiplex PCR; TCRdb keeps only in-frame clonotypes and omits some of them. The table lists under 150,000 clones, roughly nine tenths of them singletons. General study findings and limits: Spike was spanned by vaccine-associated CD4 TCRs, which were dominant at 160-218 and 743-854.

Germline CDR1 is LGHDT and CDR2 is YNNKEL (reference sequence). V lost 1 base and J lost 3, with 15 bases in between. CDR3 length: 17 residues. This clonotype was obtained from an adult in good health. The chain carries TRBV3-1 (or the pseudogene TRBV3-2) and TRBJ1-4; no reliable D call. Sequences were derived from peripheral blood, sampled on day 0 of AZD1222 vaccination. CDR3 residues: CASSQGFFGEANEKLFF. The CDR3 DNA reads TGTGCCAGCAGCCAAGGATTTTTTGGGGAGGCTAATGAAAAACTGTTTTTT.